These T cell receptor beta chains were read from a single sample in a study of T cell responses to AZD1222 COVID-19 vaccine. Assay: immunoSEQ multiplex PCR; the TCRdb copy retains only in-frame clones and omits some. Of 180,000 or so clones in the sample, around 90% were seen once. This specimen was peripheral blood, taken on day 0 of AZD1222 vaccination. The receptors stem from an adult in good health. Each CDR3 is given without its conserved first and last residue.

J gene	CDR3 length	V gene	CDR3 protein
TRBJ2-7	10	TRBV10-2	ASSANGYEQY
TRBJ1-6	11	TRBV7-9	ASSPGMNSPLH
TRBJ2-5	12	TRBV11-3	ASSLGSGGETQY
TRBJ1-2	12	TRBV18	ASSPVGQGDGYT
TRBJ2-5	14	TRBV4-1	ASSQDSLTGQETQY
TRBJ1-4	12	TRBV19	ASTNAGTNEKLF
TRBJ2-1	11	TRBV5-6	ASSLSPYNEQF
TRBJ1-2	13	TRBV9	ASSVAADSLYGYT
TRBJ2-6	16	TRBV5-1	ASSLGRTGGVWANVLT
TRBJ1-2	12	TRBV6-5	ASSTPGRGGGYT
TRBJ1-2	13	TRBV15	ATSSYPRVSYGYT
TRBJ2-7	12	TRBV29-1	SVGDRSNSYEQY
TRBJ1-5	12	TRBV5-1	ASSLWGVDQPQH
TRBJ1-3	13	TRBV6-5	ARVGDGGPGNTIY
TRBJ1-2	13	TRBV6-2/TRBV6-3	ASSYRTGGYYGYT
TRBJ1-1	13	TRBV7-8	ASSLEWQGDTEAF
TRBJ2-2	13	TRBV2	ASSGTGRNTGELF
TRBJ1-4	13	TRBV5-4	ASSRGSGRDEKLF
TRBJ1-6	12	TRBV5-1	ASRGKGVNSPLH
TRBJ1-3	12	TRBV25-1	ASSEDLAGNTIY
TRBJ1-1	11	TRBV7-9	ASRKGSGTEAF
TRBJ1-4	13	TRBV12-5	ASGRSGTANEKLF
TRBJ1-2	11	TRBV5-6	ASSLATNYGYT
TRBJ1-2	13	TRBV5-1	ASSLALTQSGGYT
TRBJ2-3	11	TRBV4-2	ASHAGGTDTQY
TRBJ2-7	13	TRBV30	AWSVLGKSSYEQY
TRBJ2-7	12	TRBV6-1	ASSEEDPRYEQY
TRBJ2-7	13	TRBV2	ASSEGRGSPYEQY
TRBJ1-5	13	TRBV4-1	ASSQRVDFNQPQH
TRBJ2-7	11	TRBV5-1	ASSLPRVNEQY
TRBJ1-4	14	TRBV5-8	ASSLSLRGADEKLF
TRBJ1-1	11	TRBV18	ASSRAANTEAF
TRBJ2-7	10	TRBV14	ASSQVSYEQY
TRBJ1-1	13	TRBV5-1	ASSLETAMNTEAF
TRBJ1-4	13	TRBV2	ASSEEGARNEKLF
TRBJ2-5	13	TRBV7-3	ASSVGTSGRETQY
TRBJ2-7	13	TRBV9	ASSVEEGGAYEQY
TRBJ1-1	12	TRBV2	ASRVDIMNTEAF
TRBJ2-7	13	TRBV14	ASSPGPGQGGEQY
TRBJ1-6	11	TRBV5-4	ASSLAPGTETH
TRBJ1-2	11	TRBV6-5	ASSYRGLHGYT
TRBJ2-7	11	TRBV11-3	ASSLVAGQEQY
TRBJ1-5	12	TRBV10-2	ASSEQGSNQPQH
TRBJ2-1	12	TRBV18	ASSPSGGYNEQF
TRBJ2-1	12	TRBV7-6	ASSKGQAGTEQF